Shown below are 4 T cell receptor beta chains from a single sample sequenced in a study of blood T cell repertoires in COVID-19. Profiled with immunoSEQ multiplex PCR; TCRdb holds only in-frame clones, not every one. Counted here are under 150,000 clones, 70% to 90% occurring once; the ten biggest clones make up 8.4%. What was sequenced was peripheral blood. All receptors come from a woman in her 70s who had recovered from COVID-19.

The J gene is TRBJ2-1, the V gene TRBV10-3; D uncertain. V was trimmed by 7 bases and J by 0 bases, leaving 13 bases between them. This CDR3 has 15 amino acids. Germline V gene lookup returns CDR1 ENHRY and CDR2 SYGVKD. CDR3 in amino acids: CAINSEQSSYNEQFF. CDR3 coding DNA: TGTGCCATCAACAGTGAACAGAGCTCCTACAATGAGCAGTTCTTC.

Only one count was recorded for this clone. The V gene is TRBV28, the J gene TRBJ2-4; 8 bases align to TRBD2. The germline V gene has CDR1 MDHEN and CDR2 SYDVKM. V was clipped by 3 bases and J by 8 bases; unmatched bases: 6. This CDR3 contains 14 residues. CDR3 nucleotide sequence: TGTGCCAGCAGTTTCCGGGGGGGCTCGGACATTCAGTACTTC. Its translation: CASSFRGGSDIQYF.

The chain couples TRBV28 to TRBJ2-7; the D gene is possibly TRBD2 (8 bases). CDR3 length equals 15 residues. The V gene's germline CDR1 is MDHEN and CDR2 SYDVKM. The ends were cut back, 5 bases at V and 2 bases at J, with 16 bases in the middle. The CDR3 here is CASSRSGGLAYEQYF. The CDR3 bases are TGTGCCAGCAGTCGGTCAGGGGGACTAGCCTACGAGCAGTACTTC.

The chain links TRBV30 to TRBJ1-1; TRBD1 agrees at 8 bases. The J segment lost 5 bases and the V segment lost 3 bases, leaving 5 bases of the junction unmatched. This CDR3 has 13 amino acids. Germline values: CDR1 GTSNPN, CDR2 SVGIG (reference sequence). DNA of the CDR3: TGTGCCTGGAGCCAGGACAGGGAGACTGAAGCTTTCTTT. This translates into CAWSQDRETEAFF.